A single sample gave rise to the 13 T cell receptor beta chains below, sequenced in a study of response to subunit inactivated influenza vaccine. TCRdb reprocessed the RT-PCR reads via MiXCR and lists one record per CDR3 protein. Found here are hundreds of thousands of distinct CDR3 sequences, roughly 14% of them singletons; the top ten hold approximately 7%. The specimen was PBMCs from blood, collected 14 to 15 days before vaccination. The receptor set was obtained from a man aged 45-65 years who received an inactivated influenza vaccine.

This clonotype turned up a few times. The V gene is TRBV12-3 or TRBV12-4, the J gene TRBJ2-4, with D possibly being TRBD1 (5 bases). The CDR3 contains 14 residues. The ends were cut back, 5 bases at V and 2 bases at J, with 10 bases in the middle. The CDR3 sequence: CASSPSGTKNIQYF. CDR3 nucleotide sequence: TGTGCCAGCAGTCCTTCAGGGACCAAAAACATTCAGTACTTC.

The gene calls are TRBV4-1 and TRBJ2-3, with 8 bases aligning to TRBD2. Per the germline V gene, CDR1 is MGHRA and CDR2 is YSYEKL. The CDR3 sequence is 16 residues long. After removal of 2 bases from V and 5 bases from J, the junction contained 9 bases not matched to a gene. CDR3 sequence reads: CASSQLPGLALDTQYF. Here the CDR3 DNA reads TGCGCCAGCAGCCAACTTCCAGGACTAGCACTAGATACGCAGTATTTT.

This clonotype was recorded a few times. The chain has TRBV12-3 or TRBV12-4 and TRBJ2-3, with a tentative D call TRBD1 (5 bases). The CDR3 contains 17 residues. Trimming removed 5 bases from V and 0 bases from J, with 18 bases in between. The CDR3 DNA reads TGTGCCAGCAGTCCGTTTAGGACACCCACTAGCACAGATACGCAGTATTTT. Its protein product is CASSPFRTPTSTDTQYF.

This clonotype turned up a few times. This chain uses TRBV28 with TRBJ2-6, with no clear D. Trimming took off 6 bases at V and 16 bases at J, with 16 bases between the two ends. The CDR3 has 12 amino acids. Germline values: CDR1 MDHEN, CDR2 SYDVKM. The CDR3 region is CASSRSLWALTF. The CDR3 DNA is TGTGCCAGCAGCCGTTCCCTGTGGGCACTGACTTTC.

This clonotype showed up just once. The chain couples TRBV20-1 to TRBJ1-5, with TRBD1 matching over 8 bases. After removal of 3 bases from V and 0 bases from J, the junction contained 10 bases not matched to a gene. Germline lookup yields CDR1 DFQATT and CDR2 SNEGSKA (reference sequence). CDR3 length: 17 amino acids. CDR3 nucleotide sequence: TGCAGTGCTAGGAACCGACAGGGGAAATATAGCAATCAGCCCCAGCATTTT. Translated, it gives CSARNRQGKYSNQPQHF.

The table lists this clonotype with a few counts. The chain couples TRBV2 to TRBJ2-2; no reliable D call. CDR1 and CDR2 (germline): SNHLY, FYNNEI. V was trimmed by 3 bases and J by 4 bases, leaving 9 bases between them. There are 14 residues in the CDR3. The DNA of the CDR3 is TGTGCCAGCAGTGAGGGGTTCGCCACCGGGGAGCTGTTTTTT. Protein sequence: CASSEGFATGELFF.

This clonotype was counted a few times. This chain joins TRBV6-1 and TRBJ1-2, with D tentatively TRBD1 (5 bases). The CDR3 extends over 13 amino acids. Germline V gives CDR1 MNHNS, CDR2 SASEGT. V dropped 6 bases and J dropped 7 bases, with 15 bases sitting between them. The CDR3 sequence: CASSPVEGLGYTF. The CDR3 nucleotides read TGTGCCAGCAGCCCGGTCGAGGGGCTTGGCTACACCTTC.

This clonotype was detected a few times. The V gene is TRBV10-3, the J gene TRBJ2-1, with TRBD2 matching 13 bases. Unmatched junction bases numbered 17, after V lost 8 bases and J lost 4 bases. The CDR3 contains 19 residues. CDR1 ENHRY and CDR2 SYGVKD come from the germline V gene. CDR3 nucleotide sequence: TGTGCCATCGGTCAAGGAGGGACTAGCGGGAAAGCGGCGTACAATGAGCAGTTCTTC. Translated: CAIGQGGTSGKAAYNEQFF.

This clonotype was counted a few times. CDR3 sequence (DNA): TGCAGTGCTAGAAAAGGAGGGACAGATACGCAGTATTTT. Translation: CSARKGGTDTQYF. The rearrangement uses TRBV20-1 and TRBJ2-3; maybe TRBD2 (6 bases). Between the trimmed V and J ends, which lost 2 bases and 3 bases, there was a span of 9 bases. The CDR3 spans 13 residues. Germline V gene data show CDR1 as DFQATT and CDR2 as SNEGSKA (reference sequence).

The J gene is TRBJ2-7, the V gene TRBV4-3, with a possible D match to TRBD1 (5 bases). The germline CDR1 and CDR2 sequences are LGHNA and YSLEER. Deletions cut 2 bases from V and 4 bases from J, with 12 bases between. The CDR3 spans 14 residues. The CDR3 is CASSQSRQSYEQYF. In DNA form, the CDR3 reads TGCGCCAGCAGCCAATCTAGACAGAGTTACGAGCAGTACTTC.

This chain joins TRBV7-3 and TRBJ2-4; D possibly matches TRBD1 or TRBD2 (6 bases each). Germline loops: CDR1 SGHTA, CDR2 FQGTGA. V was shortened by 5 bases and J by 8 bases, with 13 bases between the two germline ends. CDR3 size: 13 residues. The DNA for the CDR3 is TGTGCCAGCAGCGAGGGGGGAAGGGACATTCAGTACTTC. As protein: CASSEGGRDIQYF.

This chain uses TRBV9 with TRBJ2-7; the D is unclear. With 0 bases removed from V and 7 bases from J, the gap between germline ends came to 17 bases. Germline lookup yields CDR1 SGDLS and CDR2 YYNGEE. The length of the CDR3 is 15 residues. The CDR3 region has the DNA TGTGCCAGCAGCGTAGGGTCCCCGAAGGGTGGTGAGCAGTACTTC. Protein: CASSVGSPKGGEQYF.

The gene calls are TRBV5-1 and TRBJ1-5; 8 positions agree with TRBD1. V was pared by 4 bases and J by 2 bases, with 8 bases of the junction left unmatched. CDR1 and CDR2 from the germline V gene are SGHRS and YFSETQ. The CDR3 sequence is 16 residues long. CDR3 DNA: TGCGCCAGCAGCGTTTACAGGGGGGGGGGCAATCAGCCCCAGCATTTT. It translates to CASSVYRGGGNQPQHF. The variable domain in full, with the rest retrieved from reference TRBV5-1 and TRBJ1-5, is KAGVTQTPRYLIKTRGQQVTLSCSPISGHRSVSWYQQTPGQGLQFLFEYFSETQRNKGNFPGRFSGRQFSNSRSEMNVSTLELGDSALYLCASSVYRGGGNQPQHFGDGTRLSIL.